These 6 T cell receptor beta chains came from one sample sequenced in a study of shared T cell receptors in the human thymus. Produced via immunoSEQ multiplex PCR; TCRdb's table is partial and in-frame only. The data contain hundreds of thousands of clones, around 78% of them singletons. The sample was also reused in another study, on human thymus T cells.

The sequenced sample consisted of thymocytes. The origin of the receptors is a boy less than two years old with a congenital heart defect.

The V and J genes are TRBV19 and TRBJ2-6; TRBD1 matches at 8 bases. V was pared by 3 bases and J by 2 bases, with 6 bases of the junction left unmatched. CDR3 length: 17 residues. Germline V lookup: CDR1 LNHDA, CDR2 SQIVND (reference sequence). CDR3: CASSMALQGAGANVLTF. In DNA form, the CDR3 reads TGTGCCAGTAGTATGGCCCTACAGGGGGCTGGGGCCAACGTCCTGACTTTC.

CDR3 nucleotides: TGTGCCAGCAGAAGGGGACAGCCGAACACTGAAGCTTTCTTT. The encoded protein is CASRRGQPNTEAFF. The chain combines TRBV11-2 with TRBJ1-1; 7 bases line up with TRBD1. V lost 6 bases to trimming and J lost 1 base; unmatched junction nucleotides: 5. The CDR3 length is 14 residues. Germline-derived CDR1 and CDR2 are SGHAT and FQNNGV.

The V call is TRBV7-9, the J call TRBJ2-5; tentatively, D is TRBD2 (6 bases). V lost 3 bases and J 5 bases, leaving 13 bases between the germline ends. Germline CDR1 is SEHNR and CDR2 is FQNEAQ (reference sequence). The CDR3 is made up of 14 amino acids. The CDR3 protein is CASSFNTSPETQYF. CDR3 DNA sequence: TGTGCCAGCAGCTTTAACACTAGCCCCGAGACCCAGTACTTC. The full variable domain, its missing parts supplied by reference TRBV7-9 and TRBJ2-5, is DTGVSQNPRHKITKRGQNVTFRCDPISEHNRLYWYRQTLGQGPEFLTYFQNEAQLEKSRLLSDRFSAERPKGSFSTLEIQRTEQGDSAMYLCASSFNTSPETQYFGPGTRLLVL.

The chain employs TRBV4-3 and TRBJ2-1, with TRBD2 as a possible D gene (6 bases). The CDR3 runs to 17 residues. V lost 0 bases and J 6 bases, leaving 18 bases between the germline ends. In germline, CDR1 is LGHNA, CDR2 YSLEER. CDR3 residues: CASSQDLTGLIGNEQFF. The CDR3 DNA reads TGCGCCAGCAGCCAAGATTTAACGGGACTTATAGGCAATGAGCAGTTCTTC.

The chain employs TRBV27 and TRBJ2-7; 7 bases are a match to TRBD1. V shed 6 bases, J shed 4 bases, and the junction held 3 bases outside the gene matches. Looked up from germline, CDR1 is MNHEY and CDR2 is SMNVEV (reference sequence). The CDR3 length is 12 residues. The CDR3 protein is CASSRTGYEQYF. CDR3 bases: TGTGCCAGCAGCCGGACAGGTTACGAGCAGTACTTC.

V usage is TRBV14 and J usage is TRBJ2-7; 13 positions agree with TRBD2. Looked up from germline, CDR1 is SGHDN and CDR2 is FVKESK. J gave up 5 bases and V 4 bases, and 17 bases lay outside the gene matches. The CDR3 consists of 19 residues. The CDR3 is CASSRLRTSGRYMSDEQYF. CDR3 DNA: TGTGCCAGCAGCCGCCTGCGGACTAGCGGGAGATATATGTCCGACGAGCAGTACTTC.